This TCR beta chain was obtained from a study of identical twins. All of the donors were Caucasians in good health. General study points: Twin-shared out-of-frame alpha sequences showed excess low generation probability. Modelling approaches yielded underestimates of out-of-frame TCR alpha sharing between monozygotic twins.

Remarks on this clonotype: Its specificity is not known.

Template switching, a step in the protocol, added a universal primer site, and cDNA carried unique molecular identifiers. TCRdb re-called the 5' RACE reads with MiXCR, one entry per CDR3 protein. The data contain 1.5 million to 2 million distinct CDR3 sequences, less than 40% of them seen just once; the ten biggest clones take up about 0.25%. V shed 0 bases, J shed 4 bases, and the junction held 3 bases outside the gene matches. The CDR3 runs 15 residues. Germline CDR1 LGHNA, CDR2 YNFKEQ. The chain uses TRBV4-2 and TRBJ1-5; 7 bases are a match to TRBD1. The sample was cord blood. The source of this sequence is a newborn girl in good health. CDR3 region: CASSQDNRGNQPQHF. The CDR3 DNA is TGTGCCAGCAGCCAAGATAACAGGGGAAATCAGCCCCAGCATTTT.